This section outlines one TCR beta chain sequence together with its context. Patients in Seattle were enrolled during active infection, then followed longitudinally. This sample was taken from a study of blood T cell repertoires in COVID-19. Sequenced by immunoSEQ multiplex PCR; TCRdb stores in-frame clones only, minus some. Of under 200,000 clones listed, around 84% are singletons. Sequenced input: peripheral blood. The clonotype comes from a man aged 60 to 75 with COVID-19, enrolled during active disease.

CDR3 coding DNA: TGTGCCAGCAGCCAAGATTGGCGGAGCACCGGGGAGCTGTTTTTT. Its protein product is CASSQDWRSTGELFF. The J gene is TRBJ2-2, the V gene TRBV14; no definite D call. Per germline, CDR1 SGHDN and CDR2 FVKESK. Trimming removed 0 bases at V and 4 bases at J, with 9 bases between. The CDR3 extends over 15 amino acids.